The T cell receptor beta chain under discussion was sequenced for a study of blood T cell repertoires in COVID-19. Study-wide context: Collection of acute and convalescent COVID-19 samples took place in the United States, Italy and Spain. T cells, B-cell-depleted T cells, or PBMCs provided the cDNA or gDNA that served as material.

One Seattle source followed patients from active infection through their disease course. The authors' processing: Nucleated cell counts were estimated from reference gene primer amplification. Data came from immunoSEQ multiplex PCR; TCRdb stores just in-frame clones and leaves some out. That table is the source of V, J and clone size, and D and trimming were worked out from the DNA. The sample has 150,000 to 200,000 clones, roughly 81% seen once. Between the trimmed V and J ends, which lost 5 bases and 2 bases, there was a span of 9 bases. This CDR3 comprises 14 residues. Germline V gene sequence: CDR1 SNHLY, CDR2 FYNNEI. This clone was seen once.

Sequenced material: peripheral blood. The chain uses TRBV2 and TRBJ2-2; D is perhaps TRBD2 (6 bases). This TCR came from a woman older than 75 with COVID-19, enrolled during active disease. CDR3 in amino acids: CASSPDYNTGELFF. The CDR3 bases are TGTGCCAGCAGTCCGGACTACAACACCGGGGAGCTGTTTTTT.